One and the same sample provided the 22 T cell receptor beta chains below, sequenced in a study of technical replicates of blood from a few donors. The data were produced by immunoSEQ multiplex PCR, yet TCRdb's version contains in-frame clones alone and is incomplete. In the table there are around 80,000 clones, around 94% of which are singletons. Sample: T cells isolated from PBMCs. These receptors were taken from a human donor in good health.

The chain employs TRBV2 and TRBJ2-5; unclear D gene. V lost 5 bases, J lost 1 base, and 8 bases lay in between. The CDR3 is 13 residues long. Germline loops: CDR1 SNHLY, CDR2 FYNNEI. CDR3 region: CASSLPTQETQYF. CDR3 bases: TGTGCCAGCAGTCTACCAACCCAAGAGACCCAGTACTTC.

This rearrangement joins TRBV4-2 to TRBJ2-3; 11 nucleotides match TRBD2. The ends lost 3 bases at V and 3 bases at J; junction bases unmatched: 2. Germline V CDR1 and CDR2: LGHNA, YNFKEQ. The CDR3 is 15 residues long. The CDR3 reads CASSQTSGITDTQYF. The CDR3 DNA reads TGTGCCAGCAGCCAGACTAGCGGGATAACAGATACGCAGTATTTT.

The chain couples TRBV28 to TRBJ1-5; 8 bases are a match to TRBD1. Germline V gene sequence: CDR1 MDHEN, CDR2 SYDVKM. V lost 7 bases and J lost 1; bases outside the gene matches: 6. CDR3 length: 15 residues. Here the CDR3 reads CASNGGQASNQPQHF. The CDR3 coding sequence is TGTGCCAGCAACGGGGGACAGGCAAGCAATCAGCCCCAGCATTTT.

The gene calls are TRBV2 and TRBJ2-7; D perhaps matches TRBD2 (7 bases). The germline gives CDR1 SNHLY, CDR2 FYNNEI. The ends were cut back, 7 bases at V and 7 bases at J, with 11 bases in the middle. This CDR3 has 11 amino acids. This CDR3 is CASMEGGEQYF. CDR3 coding DNA: TGTGCCAGCATGGAGGGGGGGGAGCAGTACTTC. The full variable domain, with the rest looked up from reference TRBV2 and TRBJ2-7, is EPEVTQTPSHQVTQMGQEVILRCVPISNHLYFYWYRQILGQKVEFLVSFYNNEISEKSEIFDDQFSVERPDGSNFTLKIRSTKLEDSAMYFCASMEGGEQYFGPGTRLTVT.

This sequence joins TRBV7-2 and TRBJ2-1, with 12 nucleotides matching TRBD2. The J segment lost 6 bases and the V segment lost 5 bases, leaving 14 bases of the junction unmatched. The germline V gene has CDR1 SGHTA and CDR2 FQGNSA. This CDR3 spans 18 amino acids. The DNA of the CDR3 is TGTGCCAGCAGCCTAGGGGCTAGCGGGAGGGCTTTGCGCAATGAGCAGTTCTTC. This gives the protein CASSLGASGRALRNEQFF.

This chain connects TRBV30 to TRBJ2-3; D possibly corresponds to TRBD2 (6 bases). The CDR3 has 17 amino acids. Trimming stripped 4 bases from V and 6 bases from J, with 26 bases between. Per germline, CDR1 GTSNPN and CDR2 SVGIG (reference sequence). For the CDR3, the DNA is TGTGCCTGGACCCCCCGAAACCTAGCGAGGAAGGGGGATACGCAGTATTTT. Its translation is CAWTPRNLARKGDTQYF. Full variable domain (missing parts from reference TRBV30 and TRBJ2-3): SQTIHQWPATLVQPVGSPLSLECTVEGTSNPNLYWYRQAAGRGLQLLFYSVGIGQISSEVPQNLSASRPQDRQFILSSKKLLLSDSGFYLCAWTPRNLARKGDTQYFGPGTRLTVL.

V usage is TRBV7-3 and J usage is TRBJ1-3; possibly TRBD1 for D (6 bases). This CDR3 spans 13 amino acids. Trimming left V 4 bases short and J 9 bases short, with 13 bases between. CDR1 SGHTA and CDR2 FQGTGA come from the germline V gene. In DNA, the CDR3 is TGTGCCAGCAGCTCAGTCAGGGGTGGCACCATATATTTT. It codes for CASSSVRGGTIYF. The whole variable domain, remainder taken from reference TRBV7-3 and TRBJ1-3, is GAGVSQTPSNKVTEKGKYVELRCDPISGHTALYWYRQSLGQGPEFLIYFQGTGAADDSGLPNDRFFAVRPEGSVSTLKIQRTERGDSAVYLCASSSVRGGTIYFGEGSWLTVV.

The chain couples TRBV9 to TRBJ2-1, with 8 nucleotides matching TRBD2. Germline CDR1 reads SGDLS; CDR2 reads YYNGEE. J gave up 6 bases and V 2 bases, and 7 bases lay outside the gene matches. CDR3 size: 15 residues. The CDR3 DNA reads as TGTGCCAGCAGCGTTAGCGGGACCTACCCCAATGAGCAGTTCTTC. Its protein product is CASSVSGTYPNEQFF.

The rearrangement uses TRBV4-3 and TRBJ1-2; D might be TRBD1 (5 bases). The CDR3 is 16 amino acids. Germline-derived CDR1 and CDR2 are LGHNA and YSLEER. The ends were cut back, 0 bases at V and 4 bases at J, with 15 bases in the middle. CDR3 bases: TGCGCCAGCAGCCAAGAGGCGGAGGGGAATATCTATGGCTACACCTTC. It is translated as CASSQEAEGNIYGYTF.

V is TRBV5-4 and J is TRBJ2-7; D perhaps matches TRBD1 (6 bases). V was shortened by 0 bases and J by 0 bases, with 13 bases between the two germline ends. Germline V CDR1 and CDR2: SGHNT, YYREEE (reference sequence). CDR3 length: 16 amino acids. The CDR3 DNA is TGTGCCAGCAGCTTGGATCCGGGACACAACTCCTACGAGCAGTACTTC. Translating gives CASSLDPGHNSYEQYF. Based on the CDR3 plus reference TRBV5-4 and TRBJ2-7, the full variable domain is ETGVTQSPTHLIKTRGQQVTLRCSSQSGHNTVSWYQQALGQGPQFIFQYYREEENGRGNFPPRFSGLQFPNYSSELNVNALELDDSALYLCASSLDPGHNSYEQYFGPGTRLTVT.

V is TRBV7-3 and J is TRBJ2-1; TRBD2 might be the D (6 bases). CDR1 SGHTA and CDR2 FQGTGA come from the germline V gene. Trimming left V 5 bases short and J 7 bases short, with 15 bases between. The CDR3 totals 14 residues. The CDR3 DNA sequence: TGTGCCAGCAGCACCGGAGGGCCGGGAAATGAGCAGTTCTTC. This codes for CASSTGGPGNEQFF.

V is TRBV9 and J is TRBJ2-1; 12 bases map to TRBD2. J was trimmed by 8 bases and V by 4 bases; bases with no gene match: 10. CDR3 length: 16 residues. CDR1 and CDR2 (germline): SGDLS, YYNGEE. The DNA of the CDR3 is TGTGCCAGCAGCACCAGACTAGCGGGAGTGGGCGATGAGCAGTTCTTC. Translated: CASSTRLAGVGDEQFF.

The chain combines TRBV28 with TRBJ1-1; unclear D gene. The CDR3 runs 13 residues. Between the trimmed V and J ends, which lost 6 bases and 3 bases, there was a span of 11 bases. The V gene's germline CDR1 is MDHEN and CDR2 SYDVKM. CDR3 sequence: CASRHRQDTEAFF. For the CDR3, the DNA is TGTGCCAGCAGGCATCGACAAGACACTGAAGCTTTCTTT.

The chain combines TRBV12-5 with TRBJ1-5; D is uncertain. Per germline, CDR1 LGHNT and CDR2 FRNRAP. Trimming cost V 7 bases and J 0 bases, with 10 bases left between them. This CDR3 has 14 residues. DNA of the CDR3: TGTGCTAGTGCCGAGAAGAATAGCAATCAGCCCCAGCATTTT. Translating gives CASAEKNSNQPQHF.

As concerns this clone: Within the sample, other DNA sequences also encode this same CDR3. This chain uses TRBV6-1 with TRBJ2-5; 8 nucleotides match TRBD2. The V segment lost 8 bases and the J segment 2 bases; nucleotides outside the gene matches: 7. The CDR3 consists of 14 residues. Germline CDR1 is MNHNS and CDR2 is SASEGT. In nucleotides, the CDR3 is TGTGCCAGCTCTCTAGCGGGTCTACAAGAGACCCAGTACTTC. Its translation is CASSLAGLQETQYF.

The chain carries TRBV7-9 and TRBJ2-3, with 7 positions matching TRBD2. Per germline, CDR1 SEHNR and CDR2 FQNEAQ (reference sequence). Trimming removed 5 bases from V and 2 bases from J; junction bases left unmatched: 10. The CDR3 length is 16 residues. The CDR3 is CASSTHTTSLTDTQYF. For the CDR3, the DNA is TGTGCCAGCAGCACACATACGACTAGCCTCACAGATACGCAGTATTTT.

This clone was counted a single time. The chain is built from TRBV29-1 and TRBJ1-1; D uncertain. Looked up from germline, CDR1 is SQVTM and CDR2 is ANQGSEA. V gave up 4 bases and J gave up 1 base, with 7 bases separating them. This CDR3 spans 12 amino acids. The CDR3 region has the DNA TGCAGCGTTGTCGGGGAGAACACTGAAGCTTTCTTT. It codes for CSVVGENTEAFF.

In DNA form, the CDR3 reads TGTGCCATCAGTGATTCCGTAGCGGGATCCTACGAGCAGTACTTC. It translates to CAISDSVAGSYEQYF. The V gene is TRBV10-3, the J gene TRBJ2-7; 8 nucleotides line up with TRBD2. The germline CDR1 and CDR2 sequences are ENHRY and SYGVKD. The V gene end was trimmed by 3 bases and the J gene end by 1 base; junction bases not matched to a gene: 5. This CDR3 spans 15 amino acids.

This chain links TRBV5-1 with TRBJ2-2; no firm D call. V lost 4 bases and J lost 1, with 5 bases in between. Per germline, CDR1 SGHRS and CDR2 YFSETQ. This CDR3 is 13 amino acids long. CDR3 in amino acids: CASSGMNTGELFF. The CDR3 bases are TGCGCCAGCAGCGGCATGAACACCGGGGAGCTGTTTTTT.

The chain links TRBV30 to TRBJ1-1, with a tentative D call TRBD1 (6 bases). The germline gives CDR1 GTSNPN, CDR2 SVGIG (reference sequence). There are 14 residues in the CDR3. Trimming pared 0 bases from V and 4 bases from J, leaving 12 bases between. CDR3: CAWSVLGQPTEAFF. The CDR3, as DNA: TGTGCCTGGAGTGTTCTAGGACAGCCCACTGAAGCTTTCTTT.

V usage is TRBV7-3 and J usage is TRBJ1-2, with TRBD1 matching over 10 bases. This CDR3 comprises 13 residues. The germline V gene encodes CDR1 SGHTA and CDR2 FQGTGA. The V and J ends lost 5 bases and 6 bases, in that order; junction bases with no gene match: 3. CDR3 sequence reads: CASSMGQGNGYTF. CDR3 bases: TGTGCCAGCAGCATGGGACAGGGGAATGGCTACACCTTC.

In the case of this clone: One junction end does not reproduce the germline sequence, and a read error may be involved. The chain employs TRBV18 and TRBJ1-2, with D possibly matching TRBD1 (5 bases). The CDR3 covers 12 residues. CDR1 is KGHSH and CDR2 is LQKENI in the germline V gene. The CDR3 DNA reads as TGTGCCAGCTCCCCACAGGCGGAGGGCTACACCTTC. As protein: CASSPQAEGYTF.